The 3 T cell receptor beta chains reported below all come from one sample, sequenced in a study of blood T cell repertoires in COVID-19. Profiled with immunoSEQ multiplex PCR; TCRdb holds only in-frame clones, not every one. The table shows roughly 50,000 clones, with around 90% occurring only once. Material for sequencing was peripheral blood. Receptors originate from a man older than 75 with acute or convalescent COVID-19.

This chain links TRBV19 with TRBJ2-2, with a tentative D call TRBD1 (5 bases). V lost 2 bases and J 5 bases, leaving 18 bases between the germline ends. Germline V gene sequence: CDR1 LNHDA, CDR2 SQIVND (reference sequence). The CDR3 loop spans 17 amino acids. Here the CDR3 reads CASSIQGAAPWTGELFF. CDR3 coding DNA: TGTGCCAGTAGTATACAAGGGGCCGCTCCTTGGACCGGGGAGCTGTTTTTT.

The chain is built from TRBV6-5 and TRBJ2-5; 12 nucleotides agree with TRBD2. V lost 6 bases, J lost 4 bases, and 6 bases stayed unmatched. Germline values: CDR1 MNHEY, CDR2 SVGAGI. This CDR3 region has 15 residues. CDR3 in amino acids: CASRSSGGVRETQYF. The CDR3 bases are TGTGCCAGCAGATCTAGCGGGGGGGTGAGAGAGACCCAGTACTTC.

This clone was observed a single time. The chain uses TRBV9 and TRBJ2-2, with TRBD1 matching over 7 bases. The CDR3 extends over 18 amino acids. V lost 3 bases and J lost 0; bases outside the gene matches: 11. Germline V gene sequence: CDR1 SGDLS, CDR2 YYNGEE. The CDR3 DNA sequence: TGTGCCAGCAGCGCTTGGGGCAGGGGGATATCGAACACCGGGGAGCTGTTTTTT. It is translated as CASSAWGRGISNTGELFF.